Detailed here is one TCR beta chain. Trimming took 0 bases from V and 2 from J, leaving 14 bases between them. From germline, CDR1 is SGHAT and CDR2 FQNNGV. This CDR3 comprises 16 residues. This table comes from immunoSEQ multiplex PCR, and its TCRdb copy is limited to in-frame clones, with some not included. The sample includes about 23,000 clones, 90% to 95% of them seen just once. The sample comes from a study of preoperative IRX-2 immunotherapy in early breast cancer. Treatment in this sample: preoperative locoregional IRX-2 cytokine immunotherapy. This phase Ib study tested locoregional IRX-2 cytokine immunotherapy given before surgery.

This clonotype was sampled from a human donor with breast cancer. The chain combines TRBV11-2 with TRBJ2-7; D may be TRBD2 (6 bases). Sequencing used tumor tissue, obtained after IRX-2 immunotherapy. The CDR3 DNA reads as TGTGCCAGCAGCTTAGATATGGGGGGAGGAGCCTACGAGCAGTACTTC. Its translation: CASSLDMGGGAYEQYF.